This T cell receptor (beta chain) stems from a study of regulatory T cells in long-lasting Graves disease (dated by TCRdb to the early 2020s). For context, the study as a whole: Newly diagnosed Graves' disease patients had taken antithyroid drugs for less than 3 months. This study used TCR sequencing and RNA sequencing of peripheral blood to compare persistent Graves' disease patients against newly diagnosed Graves' disease patients. The study was conducted in China and was registered as a clinical trial. A total of 35 or so samples underwent TCR sequencing: some 13 from persistent and about 20 from newly diagnosed Graves' disease patients. The investigation overall reported the following: Sequencing and analysis were limited to the TCR beta chain. The small sample size was acknowledged by the authors as a limitation that may reduce accuracy. Compared with newly diagnosed patients, persistent Graves' disease patients had lower TCR Shannon entropy and fewer highly expanded clones, which suggests clonal expansion. Because the primary lesion, thyroid tissue, could not be accessed, the study looked at peripheral blood alone. A larger number of public clonotypes was shared among persistent patients (fewer than 3,000) than among newly diagnosed patients (roughly 930).

This clonotype was detected a few times. Its binding antigen is unknown. This may be a read error: a much more frequent sequence differs by one nucleotide. The time point label of this sample denotes: newly diagnosed GD, antithyroid drugs for less than 3 months. For both TCR sequencing and RNA sequencing, RNA was extracted from PBMCs in TRIzol. Graves' disease was diagnosed according to American Thyroid Association guidelines. Patients for the study were recruited at an endocrinology department in Xi'an, China. From each patient, roughly 9 milliliters of peripheral blood was collected into an EDTA anticoagulant tube. Ficoll Paque Plus density gradient separation was used to isolate PBMCs, and no further T cell sorting was done. An Agilent 2100 Bioanalyzer and agarose gel were used to check RNA quality, while a NanoDrop 2000 measured RNA concentration. The library relied on multiplex PCR. Reads for this sample came from an Illumina HiSeq 4000. iRepertoire HTBI primers and Arm-PCR amplification of CDR3 regions were used to construct TCR beta libraries. Before sequencing, the PCR products went through gel purification. On the study's bioinformatics: Gene usage analysis of CDR3 amino acid clonotypes used the approximately 62 TRBV and some 13 TRBJ segments found across samples. COPE and FqMerger were used to merge the filtered high-quality paired reads into contigs. BLAST was used to align contigs to the IMGT TRBV, TRBD and TRBJ reference genes, and CDR3 was defined following IMGT. Highly expanded clones were defined as clonotypes with a frequency above 0.1%. Repertoire diversity was measured by Shannon entropy, and V-J evenness by the Gini coefficient. A clonotype was considered public if more than one individual shared it. In-frame beta chains were kept once TCRdb had trimmed the public reads at Q25 with fastp and called clones with MiXCR. Identical CDR3 proteins give one entry, which carries the most common genes and DNA. What appears here as the V and J calls and clone size reflects TCRdb's work, not the paper's. The sample table lists around 500,000 distinct CDR3 sequences, approximately 12% of them with a count of one. The top ten hold 8% to 10% of the sample.

This sample also appeared in a second study, on T cells in Graves' hyperthyroidism and ophthalmopathy. As that second paper reports: Graves' hyperthyroidism was defined as stable when no progression to ophthalmopathy occurred over 18 months of follow-up. Hyperthyroidism patients were newly diagnosed, had a disease duration of under 2 months, and were aged 18 to 65 years. Patients with uncontrolled infections, other autoimmune diseases, pregnancy or lactation were excluded. Clinical symptoms, serum thyroxine and TRAb, thyroid ultrasound, and orbital computed tomography formed the basis for the diagnoses. A first-round RT-PCR of the TCR CDR3 used the HTBI primer set with the Qiagen OneStep RT-PCR kit. Most expanded thyroid clonotypes (frequency above 0.001) were also found in blood, which suggests that blood repertoires may mirror thyroid immune responses. In cross-validation, a model built on a 13 V-J signature told ophthalmopathy apart from stable hyperthyroidism with just under 90% sensitivity and roughly 83% specificity, and in testing the same model reached 80%/75%. During validation, the model predicted progression to ophthalmopathy a median of around 6 months ahead of onset, with roughly 65% sensitivity and 72.22% specificity. TCR V-J signatures able to tell the groups apart were searched for in a discovery cohort of 90 to 100 patients, of whom 43 had Graves' ophthalmopathy and around 56 had stable Graves' hyperthyroidism. An independent validation cohort of 18 to 20 hyperthyroidism patients and about 15 patients who later progressed to ophthalmopathy tested prospective prediction of ophthalmopathy. The roughly 94 discovery patients were randomly split 7:3 into training and test sets. The study also compared thyroid tissue and blood T-cell repertoires from a handful of Graves' hyperthyroidism patients. Following sampling, methimazole starting at 30 mg daily was given to hyperthyroidism patients, and high-dose intravenous methylprednisolone was given to ophthalmopathy patients. A second multiplex PCR round built the libraries, followed by size selection and purification. The libraries were sequenced on an Illumina HiSeq2000 using paired-end 100 bp reads. SOAPnuke was used to process the raw data, removing reads that contained adapters or uncalled bases, had a mean Phred below 15, or lacked an exact match to the constant primer or identifier. COPE v1.2.5 was used to merge the high-quality paired reads, and each unique nucleotide sequence was defined as a clonotype. Clonotypes were aligned to IMGT TRBV, TRBD and TRBJ reference segments using MiTCR v1.1. The analysis included only V-J combinations with a frequency above 0.0001, which together covered 99% to 99.2% of the repertoires. A TCS score was defined as the ratio between F50 (clonal expansion) and ExV (chaos), using BLOSUM62-based TCRdist between CDR3 peptides within each V-J. Welch's t-statistics and random forest reduced 514 V-J features to roughly 13, which were used in a naive Bayes classifier (R e1071). No statistical method was used to fix the sample size in advance, and group allocation was not hidden from the investigators. The paper reports TCR Vbeta CDR3 sequencing of roughly 140 peripheral blood samples: around 45 ophthalmopathy, under 80 hyperthyroidism and 17 progressor patients.

This receptor was obtained from a woman in her 30s with Graves disease. Donor details come from another sample of the same person, matched by shared clones. Sequencing used peripheral blood mononuclear cells (PBMCs), obtained at new diagnosis, from a patient treated with antithyroid drugs.

In nucleotide form, the sequence is TGTGCCAGCAGTGAAGAAGGGGCAGCTGAAGCTTTCTTT. Translated, this is CASSEEGAAEAFF. Recombination connected TRBV2 to TRBJ1-1; TRBD1 might be the D gene, on 5 matching bases. Trimming at the junction amounts to 1 base on V and 6 bases on J, and the germline ends lie 9 bases apart. The germline V gene provides CDR1 SNHLY and CDR2 FYNNEI. Inclusive of the bounding cysteine and phenylalanine, the CDR3 is 13 residues long. The DNA shown is the 39-base CDR3, in frame from base 1.